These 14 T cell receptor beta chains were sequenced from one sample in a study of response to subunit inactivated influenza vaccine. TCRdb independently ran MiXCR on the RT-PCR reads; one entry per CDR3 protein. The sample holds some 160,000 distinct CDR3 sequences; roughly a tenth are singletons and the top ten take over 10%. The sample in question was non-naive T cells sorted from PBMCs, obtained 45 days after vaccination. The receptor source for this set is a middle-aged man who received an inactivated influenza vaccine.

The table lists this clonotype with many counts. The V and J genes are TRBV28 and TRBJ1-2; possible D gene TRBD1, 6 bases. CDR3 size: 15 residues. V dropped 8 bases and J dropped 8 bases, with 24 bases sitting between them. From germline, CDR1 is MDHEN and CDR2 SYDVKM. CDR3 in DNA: TGTGCCAGCGAGTCTCCAGGGGCCTCGGCTTGGGGCTACACCTTC. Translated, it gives CASESPGASAWGYTF.

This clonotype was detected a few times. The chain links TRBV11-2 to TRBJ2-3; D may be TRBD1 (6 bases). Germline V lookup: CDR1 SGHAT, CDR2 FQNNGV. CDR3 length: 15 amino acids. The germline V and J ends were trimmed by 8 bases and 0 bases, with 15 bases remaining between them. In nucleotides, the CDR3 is TGTGCCAGCTCCGGACAGTCATCTAGCACAGATACGCAGTATTTT. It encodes CASSGQSSSTDTQYF. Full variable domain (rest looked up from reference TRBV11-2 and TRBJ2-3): EAGVAQSPRYKIIEKRQSVAFWCNPISGHATLYWYQQILGQGPKLLIQFQNNGVVDDSQLPKDRFSAERLKGVDSTLKIQPAKLEDSAVYLCASSGQSSSTDTQYFGPGTRLTVL.

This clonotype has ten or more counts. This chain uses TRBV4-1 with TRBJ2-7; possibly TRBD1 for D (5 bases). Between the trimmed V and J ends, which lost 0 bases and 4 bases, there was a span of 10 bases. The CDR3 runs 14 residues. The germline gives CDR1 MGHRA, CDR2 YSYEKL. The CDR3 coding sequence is TGCGCCAGCAGCCAAGATGCTAGGGGTTACGAGCAGTACTTC. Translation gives CASSQDARGYEQYF.

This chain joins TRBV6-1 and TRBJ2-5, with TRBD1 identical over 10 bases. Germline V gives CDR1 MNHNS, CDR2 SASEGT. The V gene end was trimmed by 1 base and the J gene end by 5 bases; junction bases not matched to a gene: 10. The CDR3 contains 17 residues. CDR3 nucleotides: TGTGCCAGCAGTGAAGGCTCCAGGACAGGGGGTAGGGAGACCCAGTACTTC. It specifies CASSEGSRTGGRETQYF.

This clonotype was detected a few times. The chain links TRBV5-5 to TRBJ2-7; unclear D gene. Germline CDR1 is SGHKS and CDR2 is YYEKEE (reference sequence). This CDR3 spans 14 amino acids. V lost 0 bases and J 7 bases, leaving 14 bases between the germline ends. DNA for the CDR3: TGTGCCAGCAGCTTGGTGGTGCCCCTGGGGGAGCAGTACTTC. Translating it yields CASSLVVPLGEQYF.

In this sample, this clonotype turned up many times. CDR3: CSATRDRGSPLHF. In nucleotides, the CDR3 is TGCAGTGCTACCCGGGACAGGGGTTCACCCCTCCACTTT. The chain combines TRBV20-1 with TRBJ1-6; the match to TRBD1 covers 10 bases. Trimming took 4 bases from V and 9 from J; bases not matched to a gene: 3. This CDR3 contains 13 residues. Germline CDR1 reads DFQATT; CDR2 reads SNEGSKA (reference sequence).

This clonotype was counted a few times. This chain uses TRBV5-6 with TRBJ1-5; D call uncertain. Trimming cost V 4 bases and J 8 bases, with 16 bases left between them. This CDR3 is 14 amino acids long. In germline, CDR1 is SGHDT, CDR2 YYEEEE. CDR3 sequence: CASSQGGVSEPQHF. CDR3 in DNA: TGTGCCAGCAGCCAAGGAGGCGTATCGGAGCCCCAGCATTTT.

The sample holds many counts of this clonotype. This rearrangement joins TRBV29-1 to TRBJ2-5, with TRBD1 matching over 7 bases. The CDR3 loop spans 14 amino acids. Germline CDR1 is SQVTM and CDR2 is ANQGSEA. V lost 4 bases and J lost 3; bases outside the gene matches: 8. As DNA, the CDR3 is TGCAGCGTTGTCACCGGGACAGCCAAAGAGACCCAGTACTTC. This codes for CSVVTGTAKETQYF.

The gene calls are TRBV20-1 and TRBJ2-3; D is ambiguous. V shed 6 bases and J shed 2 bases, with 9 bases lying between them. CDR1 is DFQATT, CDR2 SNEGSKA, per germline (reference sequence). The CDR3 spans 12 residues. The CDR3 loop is CSANQNTDTQYF. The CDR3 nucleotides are TGCAGTGCCAATCAAAACACAGATACGCAGTATTTT.

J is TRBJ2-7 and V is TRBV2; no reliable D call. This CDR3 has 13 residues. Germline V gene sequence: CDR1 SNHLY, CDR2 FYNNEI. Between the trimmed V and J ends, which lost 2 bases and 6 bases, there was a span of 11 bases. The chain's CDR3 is CASSEQQSGEQYF. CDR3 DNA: TGTGCCAGCAGTGAACAACAGTCAGGCGAGCAGTACTTC.

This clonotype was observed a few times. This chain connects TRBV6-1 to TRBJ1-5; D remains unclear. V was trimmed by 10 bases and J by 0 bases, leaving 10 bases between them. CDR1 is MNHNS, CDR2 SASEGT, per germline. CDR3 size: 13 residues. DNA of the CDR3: TGTGCCACTCGGCGGAGTAGCAATCAGCCCCAGCATTTT. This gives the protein CATRRSSNQPQHF.

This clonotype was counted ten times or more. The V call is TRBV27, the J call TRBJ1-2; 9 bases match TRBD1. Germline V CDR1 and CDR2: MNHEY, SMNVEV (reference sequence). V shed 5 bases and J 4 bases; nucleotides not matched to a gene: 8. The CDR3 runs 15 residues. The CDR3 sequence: CASSPATGGGYGYTF. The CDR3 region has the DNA TGTGCCAGCAGTCCCGCGACAGGGGGGGGCTATGGCTACACCTTC.

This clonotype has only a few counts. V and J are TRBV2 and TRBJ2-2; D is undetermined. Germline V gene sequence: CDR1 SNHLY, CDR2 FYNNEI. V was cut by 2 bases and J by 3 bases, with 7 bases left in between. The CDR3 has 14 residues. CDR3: CASSEPPDTGELFF. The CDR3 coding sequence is TGTGCCAGCAGTGAACCCCCAGACACCGGGGAGCTGTTTTTT.

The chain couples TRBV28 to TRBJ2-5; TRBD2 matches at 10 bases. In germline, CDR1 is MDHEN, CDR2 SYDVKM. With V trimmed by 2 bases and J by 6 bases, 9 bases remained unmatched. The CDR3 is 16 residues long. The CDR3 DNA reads TGTGCCAGCAGTTTAGCTAGCGGGAGAGGAAGAAAGACCCAGTACTTC. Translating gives CASSLASGRGRKTQYF.